This TCR beta chain was obtained from a study of T-cell memory formation after mild COVID-19. Findings and caveats of the study: Contracting clones from day 15 to 85 showed balanced CD4/CD8; later expanders favored CD4+.

In regard to this clonotype: Antigen specificity is unknown.

TCRalpha and TCRbeta libraries used 5'RACE with constant-segment primers and UMIs. TCRdb independently ran MiXCR on the 5' RACE reads; one entry per CDR3 protein. The profile shows about 620,000 distinct CDR3 sequences, roughly 18% of them singletons. Trimming cost V 5 bases and J 10 bases, with 12 bases left between them. The CDR3 is made up of 12 amino acids. Germline loops: CDR1 SGHTA, CDR2 FQGNSA. The genes are TRBV7-2 and TRBJ2-1, with unresolved D. The sequencing sample was made of PBMCs or a T cell subset sorted from them (not recorded which). The clonotype was recovered from an adult woman who had mild COVID-19 (a few samples of this study predate the infection). Cell type and time point are not known. As DNA, the CDR3 is TGTGCCAGCAGCCTTAGTGTTGGCGAGCAGTTCTTC. Encoded protein: CASSLSVGEQFF.